The present T cell receptor beta chain was sequenced within a study of monozygotic twins with inflammatory bowel disease. As to this clonotype: Its antigen is undetermined.

Germline V gives CDR1 SGHTA, CDR2 FQGNSA. There are 15 residues in the CDR3. Study findings and constraints: The authors could not tell different T cell subtypes apart. Findings did not support one strong IBD-associated signal or clonotype.

cDNA synthesis was performed in eight separate reactions for each sample. Each CDR3 protein gets one entry in TCRdb, which reprocessed the 5' RACE reads and gives no DNA. The ten most abundant clones cover roughly 7.7% of a sample with 200,000 to 250,000 distinct CDR3 sequences. The sequence derives from a human donor with ulcerative colitis or Crohn's disease, or a healthy co-twin of an affected twin (not recorded which). The sequenced material came from blood. The chain joins TRBV7-2 to TRBJ2-7; TCRdb's D call, TRBD2, is unchecked because there is no DNA. The CDR3: CASSWTSGRADEQYF.